One and the same sample provided the 22 T cell receptor beta chains below, sequenced in a study of vaccination effects on CD4 cells after COVID-19. Investigators separated out CD4+ T cells once around 9 days of culture had passed. TCRdb keeps only in-frame clones here, not all; method: immunoSEQ multiplex PCR. The sample includes over 45,000 clones, around 63% of them seen just once. No cognate antigen is known for these TCRs. Material: CD4+ T cells from PBMCs cultured without peptide, obtained before COVID-19 vaccination. These receptors were collected from a human donor who received a COVID-19 vaccine.

The chain is built from TRBV9 and TRBJ2-3; D possibly corresponds to TRBD2 (6 bases). The ends were cut back, 0 bases at V and 1 base at J, with 9 bases in the middle. The CDR3 has 15 residues. Germline assignment: CDR1 SGDLS and CDR2 YYNGEE. The CDR3 bases are TGTGCCAGCAGCGTAGGCGGGATGGGCACAGATACGCAGTATTTT. Protein sequence: CASSVGGMGTDTQYF.

The V gene is TRBV27, the J gene TRBJ2-1; D is ambiguous. V shed 2 bases and J shed 5 bases, with 13 bases lying between them. The CDR3 totals 15 residues. Germline loops: CDR1 MNHEY, CDR2 SMNVEV (reference sequence). CDR3: CASSLHGPIDNEQFF. CDR3 sequence (DNA): TGTGCCAGCAGTTTACACGGCCCAATTGACAATGAGCAGTTCTTC.

This chain joins TRBV19 and TRBJ2-5, with D possibly being TRBD2 (6 bases). The CDR3 has 16 residues. V was trimmed by 4 bases and J by 5 bases, leaving 20 bases between them. Germline CDR1 reads LNHDA; CDR2 reads SQIVND (reference sequence). The CDR3 here is CASSKGDLASRETQYF. Here the CDR3 DNA reads TGTGCCAGTAGTAAGGGAGACCTAGCGAGCAGGGAGACCCAGTACTTC.

The rearrangement links TRBV29-1 to TRBJ2-4; D unclear. CDR1 is SQVTM, CDR2 ANQGSEA, per germline. V dropped 3 bases and J dropped 0 bases, with 6 bases sitting between them. CDR3 length: 13 residues. CDR3: CSVEALAKNIQYF. The DNA of the CDR3 is TGCAGCGTTGAGGCGCTAGCCAAAAACATTCAGTACTTC.

This clone turned up a few times. V is TRBV7-2 and J is TRBJ2-7, with 7 positions matching TRBD1. The V gene end was trimmed by 4 bases and the J gene end by 8 bases; junction bases not matched to a gene: 11. CDR1 is SGHTA, CDR2 FQGNSA, per germline. The CDR3 is 14 amino acids. CDR3 sequence (DNA): TGTGCCAGCAGCTACCGGGACAGCGTTCGACAGCAGTACTTC. Translation gives CASSYRDSVRQQYF.

The J gene is TRBJ1-4, the V gene TRBV30; 11 nucleotides line up with TRBD1. With V trimmed by 0 bases and J by 7 bases, 4 bases remained unmatched. The CDR3 consists of 15 residues. Germline CDR1 GTSNPN, CDR2 SVGIG (reference sequence). CDR3 protein: CAWSVPGTGGEKLFF. In DNA, the CDR3 is TGTGCCTGGAGTGTACCTGGGACAGGGGGTGAAAAACTGTTTTTT.

CDR3 sequence (DNA): TGTGCCAGCAGCTGGGACAGGGTAGCGGGGAATGAGCAGTTCTTC. Translating it yields CASSWDRVAGNEQFF. The V call is TRBV7-9, the J call TRBJ2-1; maybe TRBD1 (9 bases). V lost 4 bases and J 7 bases, leaving 17 bases between the germline ends. CDR3 length: 15 amino acids. From germline, CDR1 is SEHNR and CDR2 FQNEAQ (reference sequence). Filled out from reference TRBV7-9 and TRBJ2-1, the complete variable domain reads DTGVSQNPRHKITKRGQNVTFRCDPISEHNRLYWYRQTLGQGPEFLTYFQNEAQLEKSRLLSDRFSAERPKGSFSTLEIQRTEQGDSAMYLCASSWDRVAGNEQFFGPGTRLTVL.

This chain connects TRBV5-1 to TRBJ1-1; D is ambiguous. Germline assignment: CDR1 SGHRS and CDR2 YFSETQ. V was pared by 2 bases and J by 0 bases, with 14 bases between. The CDR3 loop spans 16 amino acids. CDR3 loop: CASSLDPSRMNTEAFF. Written as DNA, the CDR3 is TGCGCCAGCAGCTTAGACCCCTCGAGAATGAACACTGAAGCTTTCTTT.

The chain has TRBV10-3 and TRBJ1-4, with a possible D match to TRBD1 (5 bases). CDR1 and CDR2 from the germline V gene are ENHRY and SYGVKD. Trimming left V 3 bases short and J 8 bases short, with 10 bases between. This CDR3 contains 13 residues. The CDR3 is CAISDRVDEKLFF. As DNA, the CDR3 is TGTGCCATCAGTGACAGGGTTGACGAAAAACTGTTTTTT.

This clone was seen a handful of times. V gene TRBV6-6 combines with J gene TRBJ1-5, with D tentatively TRBD1 (6 bases). Germline values: CDR1 MNHNY, CDR2 SVGAGI (reference sequence). CDR3 length equals 14 residues. The V end was cut by 4 bases, the J end by 3 bases, with 10 bases between. The CDR3 is CASSSRTDNQPQHF. In DNA, the CDR3 is TGTGCCAGCAGTTCCCGGACAGACAATCAGCCCCAGCATTTT.

This clone came up a few times. The J gene is TRBJ1-2, the V gene TRBV5-1, with D perhaps matching TRBD1 (5 bases). The ends were cut back, 0 bases at V and 7 bases at J, with 13 bases in the middle. Looked up from germline, CDR1 is SGHRS and CDR2 is YFSETQ. The CDR3 is made up of 14 amino acids. Here the CDR3 reads CASSLVRGDSGYTF. CDR3 nucleotide sequence: TGCGCCAGCAGCTTGGTTCGGGGGGACTCTGGCTACACCTTC.

V gene TRBV5-1 combines with J gene TRBJ2-2, with a tentative D call TRBD2 (6 bases). V lost 3 bases and J 0 bases, leaving 12 bases between the germline ends. Germline V lookup: CDR1 SGHRS, CDR2 YFSETQ. This CDR3 has 16 amino acids. CDR3 loop: CASSWGDRANTGELFF. As DNA, the CDR3 is TGCGCCAGCAGCTGGGGGGACCGCGCGAACACCGGGGAGCTGTTTTTT.

This sequence joins TRBV7-9 and TRBJ1-1, with 8 bases lining up with TRBD1. CDR3 length: 14 residues. Germline lookup yields CDR1 SEHNR and CDR2 FQNEAQ (reference sequence). The junction had 5 bases not matched to a gene; V was cut back by 4 bases and J by 4 bases. The CDR3 nucleotides read TGTGCCAGCAGCTCTAACAGGGGGACCACTGAAGCTTTCTTT. It encodes CASSSNRGTTEAFF. The full variable domain, with the rest looked up from reference TRBV7-9 and TRBJ1-1, is DTGVSQNPRHKITKRGQNVTFRCDPISEHNRLYWYRQTLGQGPEFLTYFQNEAQLEKSRLLSDRFSAERPKGSFSTLEIQRTEQGDSAMYLCASSSNRGTTEAFFGQGTRLTVV.

The chain carries TRBV6-5 and TRBJ1-6; no clear D gene. Looked up from germline, CDR1 is MNHEY and CDR2 is SVGAGI. Trimming cost V 6 bases and J 7 bases, with 10 bases left between them. This CDR3 comprises 13 residues. CDR3 sequence: CASRAGGNSPLHF. CDR3 in DNA: TGTGCCAGCAGGGCCGGTGGGAATTCACCCCTCCACTTT.

The table lists this clone with a few counts. The rearrangement joins TRBV18 to TRBJ1-1; D is unresolved. Germline V lookup: CDR1 KGHSH, CDR2 LQKENI. V lost 1 base and J 4 bases, leaving 7 bases between the germline ends. This CDR3 comprises 13 residues. The CDR3 bases are TGTGCCAGCTCACCACACGTCGGCACTGAAGCTTTCTTT. Amino acid sequence: CASSPHVGTEAFF.

The chain employs TRBV6-5 and TRBJ2-2, with D tentatively TRBD1 (6 bases). The germline V and J ends were trimmed by 6 bases and 1 base, with 9 bases remaining between them. Germline V gene sequence: CDR1 MNHEY, CDR2 SVGAGI. The CDR3 is made up of 14 amino acids. The CDR3 spells CASSRTENTGELFF. CDR3 DNA: TGTGCCAGCAGCAGGACAGAGAACACCGGGGAGCTGTTTTTT.

The V gene is TRBV6-6, the J gene TRBJ2-6, with no clear D. The CDR3 is 15 amino acids. The V gene's germline CDR1 is MNHNY and CDR2 SVGAGI (reference sequence). Trimming pared 4 bases from V and 0 bases from J, leaving 7 bases between. This CDR3 is CASSSGFSGANVLTF. CDR3 DNA sequence: TGTGCCAGCAGTTCTGGCTTCTCTGGGGCCAACGTCCTGACTTTC.

J is TRBJ1-3 and V is TRBV6-4; D possibly corresponds to TRBD1 (5 bases). The CDR3 runs to 19 residues. Trimming cost V 8 bases and J 0 bases, with 26 bases left between them. Germline values: CDR1 MRHNA, CDR2 SNTAGT. The CDR3 reads CASHPPGPTRDYSGNTIYF. CDR3 nucleotide sequence: TGTGCCAGCCATCCCCCGGGACCAACGAGAGACTACTCTGGAAACACCATATATTTT.

The sample holds a few counts of this clone. The chain recombines TRBV5-6 with TRBJ2-5; 7 bases fit TRBD1. The trim removed 4 bases at V and 5 bases at J, leaving 5 bases unmatched. The CDR3 consists of 13 residues. The germline V gene has CDR1 SGHDT and CDR2 YYEEEE. The CDR3 here is CASSPDRAETQYF. The DNA for the CDR3 is TGTGCCAGCAGCCCTGACAGGGCGGAGACCCAGTACTTC.

The chain carries TRBV2 and TRBJ2-5; 15 nucleotides match TRBD2. The CDR3 is made up of 16 amino acids. The V and J ends lost 5 bases and 5 bases, in that order; junction bases with no gene match: 6. Germline CDR1 reads SNHLY; CDR2 reads FYNNEI. CDR3 protein: CASSRTSGGAYETQYF. Here the CDR3 DNA reads TGTGCCAGCAGTCGGACTAGCGGGGGGGCCTATGAGACCCAGTACTTC.

V usage is TRBV30 and J usage is TRBJ1-1; D is unresolved. The CDR3 runs 15 residues. Trimming pared 2 bases from V and 3 bases from J, leaving 16 bases between. Per the germline V gene, CDR1 is GTSNPN and CDR2 is SVGIG (reference sequence). CDR3 loop: CAWSTPVLRYTEAFF. CDR3 nucleotide sequence: TGTGCCTGGAGTACCCCTGTCCTCCGCTACACTGAAGCTTTCTTT. Full variable domain (outside the CDR3, taken from reference TRBV30 and TRBJ1-1): SQTIHQWPATLVQPVGSPLSLECTVEGTSNPNLYWYRQAAGRGLQLLFYSVGIGQISSEVPQNLSASRPQDRQFILSSKKLLLSDSGFYLCAWSTPVLRYTEAFFGQGTRLTVV.

This clone has only a few counts. This chain joins TRBV7-2 and TRBJ1-1, with unresolved D. V was trimmed by 5 bases and J by 5 bases, leaving 12 bases between them. The CDR3 loop spans 13 amino acids. Germline V gene data show CDR1 as SGHTA and CDR2 as FQGNSA. CDR3 in DNA: TGTGCCAGCAGCCCCCGAGGCCAGACTGAAGCTTTCTTT. Protein product: CASSPRGQTEAFF.